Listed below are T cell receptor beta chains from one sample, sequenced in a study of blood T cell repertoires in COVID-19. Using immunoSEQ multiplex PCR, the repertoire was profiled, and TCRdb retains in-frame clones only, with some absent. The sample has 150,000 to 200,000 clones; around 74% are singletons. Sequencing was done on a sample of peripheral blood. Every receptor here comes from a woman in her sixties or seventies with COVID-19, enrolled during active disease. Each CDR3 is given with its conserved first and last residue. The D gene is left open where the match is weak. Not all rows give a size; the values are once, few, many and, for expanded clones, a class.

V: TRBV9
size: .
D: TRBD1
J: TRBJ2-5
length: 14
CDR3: CASSVDREGETQYF
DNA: TGTGCCAGCAGCGTCGACAGGGAAGGCGAGACCCAGTACTTC

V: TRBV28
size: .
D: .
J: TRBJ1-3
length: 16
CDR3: CASRNRWTDSGNTIYF
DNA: TGTGCCAGCAGGAATCGCTGGACAGACTCTGGAAACACCATATATTTT

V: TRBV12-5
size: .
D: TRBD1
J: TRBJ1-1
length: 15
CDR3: CASGWTGGAGTEAFF
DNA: TGTGCTAGTGGTTGGACAGGGGGCGCGGGGACTGAAGCTTTCTTT

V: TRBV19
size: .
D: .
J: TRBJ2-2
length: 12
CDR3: CATRQFTGELFF
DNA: TGTGCCACTAGACAGTTTACCGGGGAGCTGTTTTTT

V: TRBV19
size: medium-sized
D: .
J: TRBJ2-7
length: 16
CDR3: CASSMSFGAASYEQYF
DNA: TGTGCCAGTAGTATGAGCTTTGGGGCGGCCTCCTACGAGCAGTACTTC

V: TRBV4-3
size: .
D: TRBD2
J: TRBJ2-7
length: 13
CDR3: CASSLGLVTEQYF
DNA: TGCGCCAGCAGCCTCGGACTAGTCACCGAGCAGTACTTC

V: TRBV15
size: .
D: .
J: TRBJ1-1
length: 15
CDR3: CATSRDLGRADEAFF
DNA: TGTGCCACCAGCAGAGATTTAGGCAGGGCGGATGAAGCTTTCTTT

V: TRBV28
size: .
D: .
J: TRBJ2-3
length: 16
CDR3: CASSPRVHLSTDTQYF
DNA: TGTGCCAGCAGTCCCCGAGTTCACCTTAGCACAGATACGCAGTATTTT

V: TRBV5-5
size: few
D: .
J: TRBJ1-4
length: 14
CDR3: CASSLRATNEKLFF
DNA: TGTGCCAGCAGCTTGAGAGCAACTAATGAAAAACTGTTTTTT

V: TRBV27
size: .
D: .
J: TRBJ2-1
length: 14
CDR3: CASSLRQNYNEQFF
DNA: TGTGCCAGCAGTTTGAGGCAAAACTACAATGAGCAGTTCTTC

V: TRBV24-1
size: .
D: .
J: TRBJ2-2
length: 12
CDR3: CATSDPVGELFF
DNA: TGTGCCACCAGTGATCCCGTCGGGGAGCTGTTTTTT

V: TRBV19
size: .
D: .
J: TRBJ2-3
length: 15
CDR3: CASSILAASTDTQYF
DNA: TGTGCCAGTAGTATCTTGGCGGCTAGCACAGATACGCAGTATTTT

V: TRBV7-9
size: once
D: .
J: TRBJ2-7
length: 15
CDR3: CASSSSRGGLWEQYF
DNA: TGTGCCAGCAGCTCCTCTCGGGGAGGTTTGTGGGAGCAGTACTTC

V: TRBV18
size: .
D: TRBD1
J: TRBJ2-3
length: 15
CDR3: CASSLRTGVSDTQYF
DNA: TGTGCCAGCTCACTTCGGACAGGGGTTTCGGATACGCAGTATTTT

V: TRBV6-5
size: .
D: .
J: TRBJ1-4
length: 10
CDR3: CASRNEKLFF
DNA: TGTGCCAGTCGGAATGAAAAACTGTTTTTT

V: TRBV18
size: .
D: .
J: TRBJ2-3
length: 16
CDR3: CASSPGQEGSTDTQYF
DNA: TGTGCCAGCTCACCAGGACAGGAGGGTAGCACAGATACGCAGTATTTT

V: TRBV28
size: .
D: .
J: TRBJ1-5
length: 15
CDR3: CASFPPGNGNQPQHF
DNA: TGTGCCAGCTTCCCACCGGGGAACGGCAATCAGCCCCAGCATTTT

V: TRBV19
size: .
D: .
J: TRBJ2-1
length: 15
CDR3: CASSIGRGANNEQFF
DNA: TGTGCCAGTAGTATTGGCAGGGGAGCTAACAATGAGCAGTTCTTC

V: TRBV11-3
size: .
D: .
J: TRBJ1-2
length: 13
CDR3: CASSLDGNYGYTF
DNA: TGTGCCAGCAGCTTAGACGGGAACTATGGCTACACCTTC

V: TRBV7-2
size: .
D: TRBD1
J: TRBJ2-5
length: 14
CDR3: CASSPDRSQETQYF
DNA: TGTGCCAGCAGCCCGGACAGGTCTCAAGAGACCCAGTACTTC

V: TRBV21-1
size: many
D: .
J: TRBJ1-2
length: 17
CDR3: CASSTTSGQGLPYGYTF
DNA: TGTGCCAGCAGCACTACCTCTGGACAGGGGTTACCCTATGGCTACACCTTC

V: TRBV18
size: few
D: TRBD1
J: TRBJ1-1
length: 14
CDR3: CASSLPGQGAPAFF
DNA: TGTGCCAGCTCACTCCCGGGACAGGGGGCTCCTGCTTTCTTT

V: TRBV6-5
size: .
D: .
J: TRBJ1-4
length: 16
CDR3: CASSYPPPLLNEKLFF
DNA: TGTGCCAGCAGTTACCCCCCTCCTCTGCTAAATGAAAAACTGTTTTTT